This T cell receptor beta chain came from a study of T cell changes during pregnancy in multiple sclerosis. Assay: immunoSEQ multiplex PCR; the TCRdb copy retains only in-frame clones and omits some. The sample lists about 130,000 clones; around 95% were seen once. The J segment lost 0 bases and the V segment lost 3 bases, leaving 5 bases of the junction unmatched. The CDR3 extends over 16 amino acids. CDR1 is SGDLS and CDR2 is YYNGEE in the germline V gene. This TCR was sampled from a female donor with multiple sclerosis, enrolled in a pregnancy study. This chain uses TRBV9 with TRBJ2-1, with 8 nucleotides matching TRBD2. The material was peripheral blood, obtained after pregnancy. In nucleotides, the CDR3 is TGTGCCAGCAGCGATGAGCGGGAGAGCTCCTACAATGAGCAGTTCTTC. Protein product: CASSDERESSYNEQFF.